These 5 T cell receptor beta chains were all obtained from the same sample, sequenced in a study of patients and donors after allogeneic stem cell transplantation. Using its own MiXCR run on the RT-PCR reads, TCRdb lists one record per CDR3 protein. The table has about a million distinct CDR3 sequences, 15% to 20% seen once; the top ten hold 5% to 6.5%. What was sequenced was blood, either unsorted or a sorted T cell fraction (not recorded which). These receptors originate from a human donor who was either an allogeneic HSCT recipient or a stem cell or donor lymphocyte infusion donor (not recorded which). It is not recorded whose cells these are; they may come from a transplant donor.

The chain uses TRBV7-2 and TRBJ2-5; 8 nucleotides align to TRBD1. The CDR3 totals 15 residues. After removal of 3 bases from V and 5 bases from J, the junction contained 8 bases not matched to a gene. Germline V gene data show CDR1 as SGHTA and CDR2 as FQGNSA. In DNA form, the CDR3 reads TGTGCCAGCAGCTTTTCGGGCAGGGGGCACGAGACCCAGTACTTC. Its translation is CASSFSGRGHETQYF.

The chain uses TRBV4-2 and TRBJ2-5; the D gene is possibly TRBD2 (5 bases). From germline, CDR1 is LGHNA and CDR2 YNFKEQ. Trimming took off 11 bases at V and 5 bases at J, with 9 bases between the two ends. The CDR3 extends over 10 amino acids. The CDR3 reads CAAGMETQYF. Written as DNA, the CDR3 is TGTGCCGCCGGGATGGAGACCCAGTACTTC.

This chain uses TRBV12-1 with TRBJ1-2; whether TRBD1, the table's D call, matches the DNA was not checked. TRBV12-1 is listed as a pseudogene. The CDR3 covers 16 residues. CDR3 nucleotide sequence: TGTGCCAGCAGCTTTGGTACAGGGGATCATGGCTATGGCTACACCTTC. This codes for CASSFGTGDHGYGYTF.

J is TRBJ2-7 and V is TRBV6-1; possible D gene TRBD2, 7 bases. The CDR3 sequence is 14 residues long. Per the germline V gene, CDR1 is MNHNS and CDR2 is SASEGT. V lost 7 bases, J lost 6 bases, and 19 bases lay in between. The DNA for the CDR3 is TGTGCCAGCAATCCTTCTTGGGGGGGCCGCGAGCAGTACTTC. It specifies CASNPSWGGREQYF.

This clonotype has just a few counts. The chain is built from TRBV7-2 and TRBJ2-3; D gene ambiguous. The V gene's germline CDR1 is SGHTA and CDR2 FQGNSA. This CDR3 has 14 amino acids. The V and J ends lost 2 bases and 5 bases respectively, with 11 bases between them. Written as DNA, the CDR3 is TGTGCCAGCAGCTTACGCGCGGTTATAGATACGCAGTATTTT. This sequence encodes CASSLRAVIDTQYF.